The 18 T cell receptor beta chains below all came from one sample that was sequenced in a study of beta chain features in type 1 diabetes. Findings and caveats of the study: For Type 1 diabetes patients, all four CD4+ subsets carried TCRB CDR3s that were moderately but significantly shorter.

Reverse transcribing all isolated RNA meant expressed TCRB transcripts were sequenced. Only in-frame clones appear in the TCRdb table, and some are missing; sequencing was by immunoSEQ multiplex PCR. The sample lists around 240,000 clones, around 15% occurring once. The antigens these receptors bind are not known. The source material was naive CD4+ T cells from blood. These receptor sequences come from a man under 40 with type 1 diabetes.

The sample holds a few counts of this clone. A read error may account for a junction end that differs from germline. The chain carries TRBV23-1 and TRBJ1-3; D is undetermined. TRBV23-1 is given ORF status, its function remaining uncertain. CDR3 length equals 14 residues. Written as DNA, the CDR3 is TGCGCAAGCAGTCGAGGTCAGAAAGGAAACACCATATATTTT. Translated: CASSRGQKGNTIYF.

This clone was seen more than once but under ten times. The chain couples TRBV9 to TRBJ2-1, with a possible D match to TRBD2 (6 bases). The CDR3 is 15 amino acids. Germline V gives CDR1 SGDLS, CDR2 YYNGEE. Trimming took off 2 bases at V and 3 bases at J, with 12 bases between the two ends. CDR3 coding DNA: TGTGCCAGCAGCGTGTCCGGGAGTTTCTACAATGAGCAGTTCTTC. Translated: CASSVSGSFYNEQFF.

This clone was seen only a few times. The V and J genes are TRBV29-1 and TRBJ2-7; no clear D gene. The CDR3 spans 16 residues. In germline, CDR1 is SQVTM, CDR2 ANQGSEA. Trimming took off 4 bases at V and 3 bases at J, with 22 bases between the two ends. CDR3 DNA sequence: TGCAGCGTTGTATGGTGGTCGAACAGAAACAGCTACGAGCAGTACTTC. Protein: CSVVWWSNRNSYEQYF.

A few counts support this clone. J is TRBJ1-1 and V is TRBV29-1; no firm D call. CDR3 size: 15 residues. V gave up 1 base and J gave up 1 base, with 13 bases separating them. CDR1 and CDR2 (germline): SQVTM, ANQGSEA. The CDR3 protein is CSVEGMAARNTEAFF. CDR3 DNA: TGCAGCGTTGAAGGGATGGCAGCTAGGAACACTGAAGCTTTCTTT. The full variable domain, its missing parts supplied by reference TRBV29-1 and TRBJ1-1, is SAVISQKPSRDICQRGTSLTIQCQVDSQVTMMFWYRQQPGQSLTLIATANQGSEATYESGFVIDKFPISRPNLTFSTLTVSNMSPEDSSIYLCSVEGMAARNTEAFFGQGTRLTVV.

This clone has more than one count but fewer than ten. CDR3 sequence: CSVEEGRRNEQFF. The CDR3 DNA is TGCAGCGTTGAGGAAGGGCGTCGGAATGAGCAGTTCTTC. The chain uses TRBV29-1 and TRBJ2-1; D uncertain. The V end lost 3 bases, the J end lost 7 bases, and 13 bases lay between the germline ends. Per germline, CDR1 SQVTM and CDR2 ANQGSEA. The CDR3 has 13 residues.

The V and J genes are TRBV2 and TRBJ2-2, with D perhaps given as TRBD1 or TRBD2 (5 bases each). Germline CDR1 and CDR2: SNHLY and FYNNEI. The CDR3 length is 12 residues. The V and J ends lost 6 bases and 5 bases respectively, with 7 bases between them. CDR3 sequence: CASSEGTGELFF. As DNA, the CDR3 is TGTGCCAGCAGCGAGGGGACCGGGGAGCTGTTTTTT.

V gene TRBV5-1 combines with J gene TRBJ2-7, with unresolved D. The CDR3 is made up of 12 amino acids. CDR1 and CDR2 from the germline V gene are SGHRS and YFSETQ. The V gene lost 2 bases and the J gene lost 0 bases, with 3 bases spanning the gap. Here the CDR3 reads CASSFSSYEQYF. For the CDR3, the DNA is TGCGCCAGCAGCTTTAGCTCCTACGAGCAGTACTTC.

The table lists this clone with a few counts. This chain joins TRBV7-2 and TRBJ1-2, with 8 bases aligning to TRBD1. V lost 5 bases and J lost 2; bases outside the gene matches: 7. The germline V gene encodes CDR1 SGHTA and CDR2 FQGNSA. This CDR3 region has 15 residues. The CDR3 sequence: CASSAPDRANYGYTF. The CDR3 bases are TGTGCCAGCAGCGCGCCGGACAGGGCAAACTATGGCTACACCTTC.

V gene TRBV29-1 combines with J gene TRBJ1-4; D gene unclear. This CDR3 spans 11 amino acids. Germline CDR1 is SQVTM and CDR2 is ANQGSEA. With 3 bases removed from V and 8 bases from J, the gap between germline ends came to 7 bases. The CDR3 reads CSVDEYEKLFF. CDR3 coding DNA: TGCAGCGTTGATGAGTACGAAAAACTGTTTTTT.

The sample holds a few counts of this clone. V is TRBV28 and J is TRBJ2-7; D gene unclear. From germline, CDR1 is MDHEN and CDR2 SYDVKM. CDR3 length equals 13 residues. Trimming pared 2 bases from V and 4 bases from J, leaving 9 bases between. This CDR3 reads CASSLGPEYEQYF. The CDR3 nucleotides are TGTGCCAGCAGTTTAGGTCCTGAGTACGAGCAGTACTTC.

This clone was observed a few times. V and J are TRBV29-1 and TRBJ2-5; unclear D gene. The V end was cut by 4 bases, the J end by 5 bases, with 11 bases between. This CDR3 comprises 12 residues. Germline V lookup: CDR1 SQVTM, CDR2 ANQGSEA. The CDR3 here is CSVVSARETQYF. The CDR3 nucleotides read TGCAGCGTTGTTTCAGCCCGCGAGACCCAGTACTTC.

This chain links TRBV18 with TRBJ2-1, with 9 nucleotides matching TRBD2. V shed 2 bases and J 5 bases; nucleotides not matched to a gene: 4. Germline V CDR1 and CDR2: KGHSH, LQKENI. This CDR3 is built from 15 residues. CDR3 region: CASSPYSGSDNEQFF. The CDR3 DNA follows: TGTGCCAGCTCACCATATAGCGGGAGCGACAATGAGCAGTTCTTC.

V usage is TRBV19 and J usage is TRBJ2-7, with D possibly TRBD1 on 6 matching bases. The CDR3 sequence is 13 residues long. Between the trimmed V and J ends, which lost 7 bases and 4 bases, there was a span of 14 bases. The germline V gene encodes CDR1 LNHDA and CDR2 SQIVND (reference sequence). The CDR3 nucleotides are TGTGCCAGTACCCCTGGGGGCCATTACGAGCAGTACTTC. Amino acid sequence: CASTPGGHYEQYF.

This rearrangement joins TRBV7-2 to TRBJ2-4; D ambiguous. This CDR3 spans 13 amino acids. Trimming shortened V by 3 bases and J by 7 bases, and 10 bases separated the two germline ends. Germline CDR1 reads SGHTA; CDR2 reads FQGNSA. The CDR3 DNA reads as TGTGCCAGCAGCTTGCCTTCGAGGAACATTCAGTACTTC. Translated, it gives CASSLPSRNIQYF.

This chain connects TRBV29-1 to TRBJ2-7, with 7 bases identical to TRBD1. Germline lookup yields CDR1 SQVTM and CDR2 ANQGSEA. Losses at the gene ends were 7 bases for V and 0 bases for J; bases not matched to a gene: 15. The CDR3 is made up of 16 amino acids. The CDR3 DNA is TGCAGCGCTCAAAAGAGGGGGACAGATCGCTCCTACGAGCAGTACTTC. Amino acid sequence: CSAQKRGTDRSYEQYF.

Points on this clone: Other DNA variants within this sample encode the same CDR3. DNA for the CDR3: TGTGCCAGCTCACCACAGGGTGGAGAGACCCAGTACTTC. Amino acids: CASSPQGGETQYF. The chain joins TRBV18 to TRBJ2-5, with D unclear. V lost 1 base and J 4 bases, leaving 7 bases between the germline ends. This CDR3 is built from 13 residues. Germline lookup yields CDR1 KGHSH and CDR2 LQKENI.

This clone was counted only a few times. The chain combines TRBV29-1 with TRBJ2-1, with 11 bases aligning to TRBD2. This CDR3 has 14 amino acids. Per the germline V gene, CDR1 is SQVTM and CDR2 is ANQGSEA. The V and J ends lost 6 bases and 8 bases, in that order; junction bases with no gene match: 9. CDR3: CSVHSSGRRHEQFF. The CDR3 DNA reads as TGCAGCGTACATTCTAGCGGGAGGCGCCATGAGCAGTTCTTC.

In its sample, this clone was seen a few times. This chain links TRBV4-2 with TRBJ2-2; tentative D call: TRBD1 (6 bases). V dropped 1 base and J dropped 0 bases, with 9 bases sitting between them. The CDR3 sequence is 16 residues long. Germline values: CDR1 LGHNA, CDR2 YNFKEQ. The CDR3 DNA sequence: TGTGCCAGCAGCCAAGCAACAGGGACGAACACCGGGGAGCTGTTTTTT. Translated: CASSQATGTNTGELFF.